This T cell receptor (beta chain) was recovered during a study of cytomegalovirus exposure and HLA in healthy donors. Both 60 Vbeta primers and 13 Jbeta primers went into the PCR. Method: immunoSEQ multiplex PCR; TCRdb's copy keeps in-frame clones and lacks some. The repertoire has about 93,000 clones, under 85% of them found once; the top ten carry 3% to 4%. The table lists this clone with a count of one. Trimming left V 1 base short and J 2 bases short, with 9 bases between. Per the germline V gene, CDR1 is SQVTM and CDR2 is ANQGSEA. The CDR3 totals 13 residues. The source of this sequence is a woman in her forties in good health and CMV-seronegative. The sequenced sample consisted of PBMCs. V is TRBV29-1 and J is TRBJ2-7; D gene uncertain. CDR3 region: CSVEVFSTYEQYF. DNA of the CDR3: TGCAGCGTTGAAGTCTTTAGTACCTACGAGCAGTACTTC.